The rows below give T cell receptor beta chains drawn from one sample of a study of early T cells in non-severe SARS-CoV-2 infection. Via MiXCR, TCRdb re-called the 5' RACE reads, giving one row per CDR3 protein. The sample yields 30,000 to 35,000 distinct CDR3 sequences, approximately 6% seen once. The sequenced material came from whole blood. These receptors came from an adult who was a healthcare worker with PCR-confirmed SARS-CoV-2 infection or an uninfected control (not recorded which). The CDR3 runs from the conserved cysteine through the conserved F or W. A D gene is named only where the DNA matches it firmly. Size is omitted from some rows. Given values are once, few, many or a class for expanded clones.

V gene	J gene	D gene	CDR3 length	clone size	CDR3 protein	CDR3 DNA
TRBV20-1	TRBJ2-7	TRBD2	13	medium-sized	CSALLAGGYEQYF	TGCAGTGCGCTACTAGCGGGAGGCTACGAGCAGTACTTC
TRBV27	TRBJ1-1	-	12	many	CASSSGFTEAFF	TGTGCCAGCAGTTCAGGGTTCACTGAAGCTTTCTTT
TRBV11-2	TRBJ2-7	-	14	many	CASSLGEAIYEQYF	TGTGCCAGCAGCTTAGGAGAAGCCATTTACGAGCAGTACTTC
TRBV5-1	TRBJ1-2	TRBD1	14	many	CASSSWTGGNGYTF	TGCGCCAGCAGCTCCTGGACAGGGGGCAATGGCTACACCTTC
TRBV7-2	TRBJ2-5	TRBD1	14	many	CASRRGQGSETQYF	TGTGCCAGCAGAAGGGGACAGGGTAGTGAGACCCAGTACTTC
TRBV19	TRBJ1-2	-	15	few	CASSNQPRGNYGYTF	TGTGCCAGTAGTAACCAGCCCCGGGGTAACTATGGCTACACCTTC
TRBV4-2	TRBJ2-7	TRBD1	15	few	CASSQETGGYYEQYF	TGTGCCAGCAGCCAAGAGACAGGGGGCTACTACGAGCAGTACTTC
TRBV25-1	TRBJ2-2	-	15	many	CASSAQGRSWGELFF	TGTGCCAGCAGTGCACAGGGTAGGAGTTGGGGGGAGCTGTTTTTT
TRBV2	TRBJ1-3	-	17	many	CASSVGVALETGNTIYF	TGTGCCAGCAGTGTTGGGGTGGCGTTAGAGACTGGAAACACCATATATTTT
TRBV7-2	TRBJ1-5	-	16	many	CASSLAPAESNQPQHF	TGTGCCAGCAGCTTAGCGCCAGCAGAAAGCAATCAGCCCCAGCATTTT
TRBV4-1	TRBJ2-4	TRBD2	14	few	CASSQSNSGGGQYF	TGCGCCAGCAGCCAGTCCAATAGCGGGGGCGGCCAGTACTTC
TRBV5-1	TRBJ2-2	-	16	many	CASSLSAAVNTGELFF	TGCGCCAGCAGCTTGTCAGCGGCGGTAAACACCGGGGAGCTGTTTTTT
TRBV7-2	TRBJ2-1	-	12	many	CASSLVFNEQFF	TGTGCCAGCAGCTTAGTCTTCAATGAGCAGTTCTTC
TRBV6-6	TRBJ1-1	-	14	-	CASSYSGRDTEVFF	TGTGCCAGCAGTTACTCAGGCAGGGACACTGAAGTTTTCTTT
TRBV11-3	TRBJ2-1	-	12	few	CASSLRENEQFF	TGTGCCAGCAGCCTCAGGGAAAATGAGCAGTTCTTC
TRBV29-1	TRBJ1-1	-	11	-	CSVSGNTEAFF	TGCAGCGTATCAGGGAACACTGAAGCTTTCTTT
TRBV27	TRBJ2-7	-	14	many	CASSLRPVLNEQYF	TGTGCCAGCAGTTTACGACCCGTCCTAAACGAGCAGTACTTC
TRBV28	TRBJ1-5	TRBD1	14	many	CATWTGARNQPQHF	TGTGCCACCTGGACAGGGGCGCGCAATCAGCCCCAGCATTTT
TRBV7-2	TRBJ1-1	-	14	-	CASSLGWGYTEAFF	TGTGCCAGCAGCTTAGGATGGGGGTACACTGAAGCTTTCTTT
TRBV12-5	TRBJ2-2	TRBD2	16	-	CASGWTSGGATGELFF	TGTGCTAGTGGCTGGACTAGCGGGGGGGCAACCGGGGAGCTGTTTTTT
TRBV14	TRBJ2-3	-	13	many	CASRRGSVDTQYF	TGTGCCAGCAGGAGGGGGTCGGTAGATACGCAGTATTTT
TRBV19	TRBJ1-5	-	15	few	CASTETVFPNQPQHF	TGTGCCAGTACCGAGACCGTTTTCCCCAATCAGCCCCAGCATTTT
TRBV20-1	TRBJ2-5	-	14	few	CSAIEVGGQETQYF	TGCAGTGCCATTGAAGTTGGGGGCCAAGAGACCCAGTACTTC
TRBV19	TRBJ2-6	-	14	many	CASMGVSGANVLTF	TGTGCCAGTATGGGGGTCTCTGGGGCCAACGTCCTGACTTTC
TRBV6-1	TRBJ2-1	-	15	-	CASSTGYSSYNEQFF	TGTGCCAGCAGTACAGGTTACAGCTCCTACAATGAGCAGTTCTTC
TRBV11-2	TRBJ2-6	-	14	few	CASSKNSGANVLTF	TGTGCCAGCAGCAAAAACTCTGGGGCCAACGTCCTGACTTTC
TRBV4-2	TRBJ2-7	-	15	many	CASSPRTTNAYEQYF	TGTGCCAGCAGCCCGCGGACAACGAATGCCTACGAGCAGTACTTC
TRBV7-2	TRBJ2-7	-	14	many	CASSSGRNGYEQYF	TGTGCCAGCAGCTCCGGCCGGAATGGCTACGAGCAGTACTTC
TRBV5-4	TRBJ2-7	-	14	few	CASSLPDSEYEQYF	TGTGCCAGCAGCTTGCCCGACTCGGAGTACGAGCAGTACTTC
TRBV7-2	TRBJ2-1	-	14	many	CASSTYLLGNEQFF	TGTGCCAGCAGCACATACCTCTTGGGCAATGAGCAGTTCTTC
TRBV6-5	TRBJ2-3	-	18	few	CASSYSIVSDSSTDTQYF	TGTGCCAGCAGTTACTCGATTGTTTCGGATTCTAGCACAGATACGCAGTATTTT
TRBV5-4	TRBJ2-7	TRBD1	15	many	CASSLPGQGAREQYF	TGTGCCAGCAGCTTACCGGGACAGGGGGCGAGAGAGCAGTACTTC
TRBV3-1	TRBJ1-5	-	16	-	CASSQQGAYSNQPQHF	TGTGCCAGCAGCCAACAAGGGGCATATAGCAATCAGCCCCAGCATTTT
TRBV5-1	TRBJ2-3	-	14	many	CASRRLSSTDTQYF	TGCGCCAGCAGACGACTGTCTAGCACAGATACGCAGTATTTT
TRBV7-2	TRBJ2-2	TRBD2	17	many	CASSPSPGLANTGELFF	TGTGCCAGCAGCCCTTCCCCGGGACTAGCGAACACCGGGGAGCTGTTTTTT
TRBV9	TRBJ1-2	TRBD1	14	medium-sized	CASSRGPQGDGYTF	TGTGCCAGCAGCAGGGGCCCTCAGGGGGATGGCTACACCTTC
TRBV5-1	TRBJ2-7	-	15	many	CASSLVPDGAYEQYF	TGCGCCAGCAGCTTGGTACCGGACGGCGCCTACGAGCAGTACTTC
TRBV5-1	TRBJ2-3	TRBD2	15	many	CASRPSGGRTDTQYF	TGCGCCAGCAGGCCTAGCGGGGGTCGCACAGATACGCAGTATTTT
TRBV3-1	TRBJ2-1	TRBD2	18	-	CASSPRTSGPFSYNEQFF	TGTGCCAGCAGCCCCCGGACTAGCGGGCCCTTTTCCTACAATGAGCAGTTCTTC
TRBV5-1	TRBJ1-2	-	13	many	CASSLSSNYGYTF	TGCGCCAGCAGCTTAAGTTCTAACTATGGCTACACCTTC